The 21 T cell receptor beta chains given below trace back to one sample, sequenced in a study of blood T cells in healthy people across ages (dated by TCRdb to between 2014 and 2017). Library method: 5' RACE. Sequencing used an Illumina HiSeq 2500. A second PCR of 7 to 11 cycles was performed with a sample-barcoded 5' primer and a J-beta primer mix. The public reads were reanalyzed by TCRdb: fastp trimming at Q25, MiXCR alignment, in-frame beta chains only. Rows are unified per CDR3 protein, each entry keeping the most common DNA and genes. Here the sample has about 1.1 million distinct CDR3 sequences; under 40% occur a single time. The ten largest make up roughly 14% of the sample. The sequencing sample was made of blood. The receptors derive from a man aged 18 to 35 in good health.

On this clonotype itself: Germline is not matched at one junction end, which may reflect a read error. Here the CDR3 DNA reads TGTGCCAGTAGTGAAAAACAGGGTGGCTACACCTTC. Its translation: CASSEKQGGYTF. V gene TRBV2 combines with J gene TRBJ1-2, with TRBD1 as a possible D gene (6 bases). The CDR3 extends over 12 amino acids. Germline CDR1 and CDR2: SNHLY and FYNNEI.

A few counts support this clonotype. The CDR3 region has the DNA TGCAGTGCTAGAGATAGACAGTCTGCAACTAATGAAAAACTGTTTTTT. This sequence encodes CSARDRQSATNEKLFF. The gene calls are TRBV20-1 and TRBJ1-4; D possibly corresponds to TRBD1 (5 bases). The germline V gene encodes CDR1 DFQATT and CDR2 SNEGSKA (reference sequence). The CDR3 is 16 amino acids. Trimming cost V 0 bases and J 0 bases, with 11 bases left between them.

This clonotype was seen a few times. This sequence joins TRBV24-1 and TRBJ2-1, with a weak D call TRBD2 (5 bases). This CDR3 region has 12 residues. Germline loops: CDR1 KGHDR, CDR2 SFDVKD. Trimming took off 4 bases at V and 12 bases at J, with 12 bases between the two ends. This CDR3 reads CATSEGSGGQFF. The CDR3 DNA is TGTGCCACCAGTGAAGGGAGCGGTGGGCAGTTCTTC.

V and J are TRBV29-1 and TRBJ2-2; D is unclear. CDR3 length: 14 residues. Germline V CDR1 and CDR2: SQVTM, ANQGSEA. V was pared by 2 bases and J by 2 bases, with 9 bases between. CDR3: CSVELPANTGELFF. The CDR3 DNA is TGCAGCGTTGAACTTCCAGCTAACACCGGGGAGCTGTTTTTT.

This clonotype was seen more than once but under ten times. V gene TRBV6-6 combines with J gene TRBJ1-2; the D gene is possibly TRBD1 (6 bases). V lost 0 bases and J 5 bases, leaving 16 bases between the germline ends. Per germline, CDR1 MNHNY and CDR2 SVGAGI (reference sequence). The CDR3 contains 16 residues. The CDR3 here is CASSYSRDTGQYGYTF. CDR3 sequence (DNA): TGTGCCAGCAGTTACTCGAGGGACACCGGGCAGTATGGCTACACCTTC.

This clonotype was seen only a few times. The J gene is TRBJ2-1, the V gene TRBV7-9; possible D gene TRBD1, 6 bases. With 1 base removed from V and 6 bases from J, the gap between germline ends came to 10 bases. Per the germline V gene, CDR1 is SEHNR and CDR2 is FQNEAQ (reference sequence). This CDR3 contains 14 residues. The CDR3 bases are TGTGCCAGCAGCTTAGGGGGCAGGGGCAATGAGCAGTTCTTC. Its translation: CASSLGGRGNEQFF.

A few counts support this clonotype. The genes are TRBV7-9 and TRBJ2-1; D is unclear. The CDR3 length is 15 residues. V shed 5 bases and J shed 3 bases, with 14 bases lying between them. Per germline, CDR1 SEHNR and CDR2 FQNEAQ (reference sequence). CDR3 sequence: CASSPGKSFYNEQFF. The CDR3 DNA follows: TGTGCCAGCAGCCCAGGCAAATCCTTCTACAATGAGCAGTTCTTC.

This rearrangement joins TRBV9 to TRBJ2-5, with D possibly matching TRBD2 (5 bases). V gave up 0 bases and J gave up 13 bases, with 19 bases separating them. Germline loops: CDR1 SGDLS, CDR2 YYNGEE. This CDR3 is 14 amino acids long. CDR3 sequence: CASSVGGNTYERYF. CDR3 bases: TGTGCCAGCAGCGTAGGAGGGAATACCTACGAGCGGTACTTC.

The chain carries TRBV15 and TRBJ1-5; 8 positions agree with TRBD1. V was clipped by 5 bases and J by 2 bases; unmatched bases: 5. This CDR3 has 15 amino acids. CDR1 is LNHNV, CDR2 YYDKDF, per germline (reference sequence). The CDR3 DNA reads as TGTGCCACCAGCTACGACAGGGGAGGCAATCAGCCCCAGCATTTT. It yields the protein CATSYDRGGNQPQHF.

This clonotype was found a few times. J is TRBJ2-1 and V is TRBV2; 7 nucleotides agree with TRBD1. This CDR3 has 13 residues. Germline V gene data show CDR1 as SNHLY and CDR2 as FYNNEI. The V segment lost 9 bases and the J segment 5 bases; nucleotides outside the gene matches: 7. The DNA of the CDR3 is TGTGCCAGGGGACAGACCTCTGACAATGAGCAGTTCTTC. It translates to CARGQTSDNEQFF.

The chain combines TRBV7-9 with TRBJ1-4; D is possibly TRBD1 (6 bases). The CDR3 is made up of 16 amino acids. Per germline, CDR1 SEHNR and CDR2 FQNEAQ (reference sequence). V lost 4 bases to trimming and J lost 10 bases, with 22 bases between them. CDR3 sequence: CASSYRDTLSGGKLFF. The CDR3 coding sequence is TGTGCCAGCAGCTACCGGGACACCCTGTCGGGTGGAAAACTGTTTTTT.

The chain couples TRBV20-1 to TRBJ1-5; D not certain. Germline CDR1 DFQATT, CDR2 SNEGSKA (reference sequence). The CDR3 runs to 13 residues. V gave up 0 bases and J gave up 12 bases, with 15 bases separating them. The CDR3 loop reads CSAREVSRADQHF. The CDR3, as DNA: TGCAGTGCTAGAGAGGTGTCGCGGGCTGACCAGCATTTT.

This chain connects TRBV12-3 or TRBV12-4 to TRBJ2-1; 14 bases match TRBD2. J lost 8 bases, V lost 1 base, and 13 bases had no gene match. The CDR3 runs 19 residues. The CDR3: CASSLVSGVGLAGADEQFF. The CDR3 coding sequence is TGTGCCAGCAGTTTAGTAAGCGGGGTGGGACTAGCGGGGGCCGATGAGCAGTTCTTC.

The chain combines TRBV5-1 with TRBJ1-1, with D tentatively TRBD1 (6 bases). V gave up 0 bases and J gave up 5 bases, with 14 bases separating them. This CDR3 spans 15 amino acids. CDR1 is SGHRS and CDR2 is YFSETQ in the germline V gene. CDR3 residues: CASSLVGRGITEAFF. The CDR3 nucleotides are TGCGCCAGCAGCTTGGTTGGCAGGGGTATTACTGAAGCTTTCTTT.

Notes on this clonotype: Just one base apart from a much larger clone, this may be a read error. The chain has TRBV5-1 and TRBJ1-1; 8 bases fit TRBD1. Germline V gives CDR1 SGHRS, CDR2 YFSETQ. The CDR3 is 15 amino acids. V lost 5 bases to trimming and J lost 3 bases; unmatched junction nucleotides: 9. CDR3 loop: CASRDREGLDTEAFF. The DNA for the CDR3 is TGCGCCAGCAGGGACAGGGAAGGTCTGGACACTGAAGCTTTCTTT. The entire variable domain, with the rest obtained from reference TRBV5-1 and TRBJ1-1, is as follows: KAGVTQTPRYLIKTRGQQVTLSCSPISGHRSVSWYQQTPGQGLQFLFEYFSETQRNKGNFPGRFSGRQFSNSRSEMNVSTLELGDSALYLCASRDREGLDTEAFFGQGTRLTVV.

This rearrangement joins TRBV24-1 to TRBJ2-3; a possible D gene is TRBD1 (6 bases). This CDR3 contains 12 residues. V lost 5 bases, J lost 11 bases, and 13 bases lay in between. Germline V gene sequence: CDR1 KGHDR, CDR2 SFDVKD. This chain's CDR3 is CATSGIQGRQYF. CDR3 in DNA: TGTGCCACCAGTGGAATACAGGGAAGGCAGTATTTT.

In its sample, this clonotype was seen a few times. V usage is TRBV5-4 and J usage is TRBJ2-5, with 10 bases fitting TRBD2. The CDR3 length is 16 residues. Germline CDR1 and CDR2: SGHNT and YYREEE (reference sequence). V trimming: 1 base; J trimming: 3 bases; junction bases outside the gene matches: 6. CDR3 region: CASSLHGLAVKETQYF. CDR3 in DNA: TGTGCCAGCAGCTTGCACGGACTAGCGGTTAAAGAGACCCAGTACTTC.

This chain links TRBV4-2 with TRBJ1-4; D is undetermined. CDR3 length: 12 residues. CDR1 is LGHNA and CDR2 is YNFKEQ in the germline V gene. Trimming shortened V by 9 bases and J by 8 bases, and 13 bases separated the two germline ends. CDR3 protein: CASQRSSEKLFF. CDR3 in DNA: TGTGCCAGTCAGCGTAGCTCCGAAAAACTGTTTTTT.

The V and J genes are TRBV12-5 and TRBJ2-2, with D tentatively TRBD1 (6 bases). CDR1 and CDR2 (germline): LGHNT, FRNRAP. The CDR3 spans 12 residues. Trimming cost V 5 bases and J 8 bases, with 9 bases left between them. The CDR3 DNA is TGTGCTAGTGGTCCTGGGACAGGGGAGCTGTTTTTT. Translated, it gives CASGPGTGELFF.

V and J are TRBV3-1 and TRBJ1-4, with D possibly being TRBD1 (5 bases). There are 15 residues in the CDR3. Germline V gene lookup returns CDR1 LGHDT and CDR2 YNNKEL (reference sequence). Trimming took 4 bases from V and 0 from J, leaving 9 bases between them. Written as DNA, the CDR3 is TGTGCCAGCAGCCTTCCCAGGGCAACTAATGAAAAACTGTTTTTT. It encodes CASSLPRATNEKLFF.

This clonotype was picked up a small number of times. The rearrangement links TRBV6-2 or TRBV6-3 to TRBJ2-5; TRBD2 might be the D (5 bases). The J call may be incorrect, as the DNA end agrees better with TRBJ2-7. Germline V lookup: CDR1 MNHEY, CDR2 SVGEGT. CDR3 length: 14 amino acids. The CDR3 sequence is CASSYYSGVYEQYF. The CDR3 bases are TGTGCCAGCAGTTACTATTCCGGGGTCTACGAGCAGTACTTC.